The entry below describes one TCR beta chain. This specimen belongs to a study of cytomegalovirus exposure and HLA in healthy donors. Trimming removed 2 bases from V and 3 bases from J, with 11 bases in between. This CDR3 is built from 15 residues. CDR1 and CDR2 (germline): KGHSH, LQKENI. The PCR employed 60 Vbeta primers together with 13 Jbeta primers. Repertoires were generated with immunoSEQ multiplex PCR, while TCRdb's copy carries only in-frame clones and drops some. This sample contains around 100,000 clones. The sequence was obtained from a man in his thirties or forties in good health and CMV-seronegative. The genes are TRBV18 and TRBJ1-5; no clear D gene. Sequencing input: PBMCs. The CDR3 DNA reads as TGTGCCAGCTCACCAAAGGAGACCCTCAATCAGCCCCAGCATTTT. This sequence encodes CASSPKETLNQPQHF.